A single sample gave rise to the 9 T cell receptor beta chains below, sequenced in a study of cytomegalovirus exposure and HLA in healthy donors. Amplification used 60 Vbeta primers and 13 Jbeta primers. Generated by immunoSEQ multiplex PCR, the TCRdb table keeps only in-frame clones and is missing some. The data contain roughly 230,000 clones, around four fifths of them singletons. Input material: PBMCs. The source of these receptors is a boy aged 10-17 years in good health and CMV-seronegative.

The CDR3 sequence: CAWGGLAGGNEQFF. CDR3 nucleotides: TGTGCCTGGGGCGGACTAGCGGGAGGCAATGAGCAGTTCTTC. The chain uses TRBV30 and TRBJ2-1; 14 bases map to TRBD2. There are 14 residues in the CDR3. J was trimmed by 6 bases and V by 5 bases; bases with no gene match: 3. Germline lookup yields CDR1 GTSNPN and CDR2 SVGIG (reference sequence).

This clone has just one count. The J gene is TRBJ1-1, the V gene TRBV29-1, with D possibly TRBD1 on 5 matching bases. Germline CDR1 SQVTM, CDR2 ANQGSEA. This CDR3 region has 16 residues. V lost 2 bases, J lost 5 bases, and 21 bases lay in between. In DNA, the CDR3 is TGCAGCGTTGAACACGTCCAGGGTCAGGCAGCTACTGAAGCTTTCTTT. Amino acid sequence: CSVEHVQGQAATEAFF.

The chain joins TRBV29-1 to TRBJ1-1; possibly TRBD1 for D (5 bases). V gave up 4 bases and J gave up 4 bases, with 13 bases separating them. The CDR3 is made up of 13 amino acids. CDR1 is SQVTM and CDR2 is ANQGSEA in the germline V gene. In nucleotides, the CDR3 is TGCAGCGTTGGCCCCTCGGGGGGCACTGAAGCTTTCTTT. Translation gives CSVGPSGGTEAFF.

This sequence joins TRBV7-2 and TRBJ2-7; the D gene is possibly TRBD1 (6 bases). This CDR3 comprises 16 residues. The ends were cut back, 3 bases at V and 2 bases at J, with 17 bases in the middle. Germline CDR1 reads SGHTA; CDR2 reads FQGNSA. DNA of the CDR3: TGTGCCAGCAGCTTTGGGTCCCTCTACAGGGCCTACGAGCAGTACTTC. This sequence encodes CASSFGSLYRAYEQYF.

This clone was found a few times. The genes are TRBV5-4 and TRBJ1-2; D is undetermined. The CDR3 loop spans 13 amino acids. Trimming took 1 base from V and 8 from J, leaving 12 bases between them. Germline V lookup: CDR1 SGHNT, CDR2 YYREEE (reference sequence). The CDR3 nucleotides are TGTGCCAGCAGCTTGTGGCCCTCAAGAGGCTACACCTTC. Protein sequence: CASSLWPSRGYTF. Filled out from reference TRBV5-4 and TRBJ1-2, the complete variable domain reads ETGVTQSPTHLIKTRGQQVTLRCSSQSGHNTVSWYQQALGQGPQFIFQYYREEENGRGNFPPRFSGLQFPNYSSELNVNALELDDSALYLCASSLWPSRGYTFGSGTRLTVV.

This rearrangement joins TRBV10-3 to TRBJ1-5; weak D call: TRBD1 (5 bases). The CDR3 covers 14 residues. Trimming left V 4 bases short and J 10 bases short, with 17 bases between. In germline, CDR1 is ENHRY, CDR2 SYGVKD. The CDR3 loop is CAISGGTGRSPQHF. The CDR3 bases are TGTGCCATCAGTGGGGGAACAGGCCGAAGCCCCCAGCATTTT.

For the CDR3, the DNA is TGTGCCAGCAGCGTACAGGGACTTAAGACCGGGGAGCTGTTTTTT. Translation gives CASSVQGLKTGELFF. The gene calls are TRBV9 and TRBJ2-2, with D perhaps matching TRBD2 (6 bases). CDR1 and CDR2 (germline): SGDLS, YYNGEE. V was trimmed by 1 base and J by 5 bases, leaving 12 bases between them. The CDR3 has 15 residues.

CDR3 DNA: TGCGCCAGCAGCCAAGCCGGGACAGGGGCCTACGAGCAGTACTTC. Its translation: CASSQAGTGAYEQYF. The chain carries TRBV4-1 and TRBJ2-5, with 10 bases aligning to TRBD1. The end of the DNA fits TRBJ2-7 better, so the J call may be wrong. CDR3 size: 15 residues. CDR1 is MGHRA and CDR2 is YSYEKL in the germline V gene.

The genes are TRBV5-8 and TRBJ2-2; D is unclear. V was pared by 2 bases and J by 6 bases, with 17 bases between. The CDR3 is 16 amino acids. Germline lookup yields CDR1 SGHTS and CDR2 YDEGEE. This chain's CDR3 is CASSLISTRRAGELFF. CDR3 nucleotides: TGTGCCAGCAGCTTAATCTCAACCCGAAGAGCCGGGGAGCTGTTTTTT.